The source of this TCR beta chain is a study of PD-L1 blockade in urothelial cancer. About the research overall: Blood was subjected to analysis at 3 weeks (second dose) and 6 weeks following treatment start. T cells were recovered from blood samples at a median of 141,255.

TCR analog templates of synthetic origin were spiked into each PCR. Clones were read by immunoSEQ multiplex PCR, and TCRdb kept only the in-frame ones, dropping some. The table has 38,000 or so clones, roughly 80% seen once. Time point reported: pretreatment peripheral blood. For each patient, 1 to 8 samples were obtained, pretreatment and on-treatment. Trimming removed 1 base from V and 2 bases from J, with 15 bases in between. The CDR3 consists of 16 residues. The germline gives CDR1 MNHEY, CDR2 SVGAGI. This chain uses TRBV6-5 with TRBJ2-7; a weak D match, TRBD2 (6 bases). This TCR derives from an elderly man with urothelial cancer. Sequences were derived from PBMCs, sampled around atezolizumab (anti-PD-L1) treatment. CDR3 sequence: CASSYWDSPRPYEQYF. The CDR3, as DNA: TGTGCCAGCAGTTACTGGGACTCACCGAGGCCCTACGAGCAGTACTTC.